The 19 T cell receptor beta chains below were found in one sample sequenced in a study of beta chain features in type 1 diabetes. Isolated RNA was reverse transcribed in full, so expressed TCRB transcripts were sequenced. Libraries were prepared by immunoSEQ multiplex PCR; TCRdb keeps only in-frame clonotypes and omits some of them. This sample yields about 110,000 clones, of which almost 40% are seen a single time; over 0.065% belongs to the top ten. Input material: stem cell memory CD4+ T cells from blood. The receptors here all came from a woman between 18 and 29 years old in good health.

The chain uses TRBV28 and TRBJ2-7, with D perhaps TRBD2 (6 bases). CDR1 MDHEN and CDR2 SYDVKM come from the germline V gene. The V end lost 5 bases, the J end lost 6 bases, and 20 bases lay between the germline ends. CDR3 length: 15 residues. The CDR3 region is CASSRGGGQAVEQYF. The CDR3 DNA is TGTGCCAGCAGTCGCGGTGGAGGGCAGGCGGTCGAGCAGTACTTC.

This clone appeared a few times. CDR3 nucleotide sequence: TGTGCCTGGAGTGTCGGGACAGGGTTATACGAGCAGTACTTC. Amino acid sequence: CAWSVGTGLYEQYF. The chain links TRBV30 to TRBJ2-7; 9 bases agree with TRBD1. The trim removed 0 bases at V and 4 bases at J, leaving 4 bases unmatched. From germline, CDR1 is GTSNPN and CDR2 SVGIG (reference sequence). The CDR3 runs to 14 residues. Together with reference TRBV30 and TRBJ2-7, the CDR3 gives the full variable domain: SQTIHQWPATLVQPVGSPLSLECTVEGTSNPNLYWYRQAAGRGLQLLFYSVGIGQISSEVPQNLSASRPQDRQFILSSKKLLLSDSGFYLCAWSVGTGLYEQYFGPGTRLTVT.

This chain links TRBV9 with TRBJ2-4, with 8 bases that match TRBD2. The CDR3 totals 14 residues. Per the germline V gene, CDR1 is SGDLS and CDR2 is YYNGEE. V shed 3 bases, J shed 9 bases, and the junction held 8 bases outside the gene matches. DNA for the CDR3: TGTGCCAGCAGCGAGAGCGGGAGTAAGGGCATTCAGTACTTC. This encodes CASSESGSKGIQYF. Together with reference TRBV9 and TRBJ2-4, the CDR3 gives the full variable domain: DSGVTQTPKHLITATGQRVTLRCSPRSGDLSVYWYQQSLDQGLQFLIQYYNGEERAKGNILERFSAQQFPDLHSELNLSSLELGDSALYFCASSESGSKGIQYFGAGTRLSVL.

This rearrangement joins TRBV2 to TRBJ2-5; D remains ambiguous. With 6 bases removed from V and 5 bases from J, the gap between germline ends came to 10 bases. This CDR3 region has 12 residues. Germline assignment: CDR1 SNHLY and CDR2 FYNNEI. The CDR3 is CASSELGETQYF. The CDR3 DNA reads as TGTGCCAGCAGCGAACTCGGGGAGACCCAGTACTTC.

This rearrangement joins TRBV7-2 to TRBJ2-7, with 7 bases matching TRBD1. The CDR3 is 14 residues long. V lost 5 bases and J lost 7; bases outside the gene matches: 11. The germline gives CDR1 SGHTA, CDR2 FQGNSA. CDR3 nucleotide sequence: TGTGCCAGCAGCCCACACAGGGACAGTGGAGAGCAGTACTTC. It codes for CASSPHRDSGEQYF.

The CDR3 loop reads CASSPSDWASYQPQHF. In nucleotides, the CDR3 is TGTGCCAGCAGCCCATCGGATTGGGCCTCTTATCAGCCCCAGCATTTT. The rearrangement joins TRBV7-8 to TRBJ1-5; no clear D gene. The CDR3 length is 16 residues. In germline, CDR1 is SGHVS, CDR2 FQNEAQ. V shed 5 bases and J shed 5 bases, with 19 bases lying between them. The whole variable domain, remainder taken from reference TRBV7-8 and TRBJ1-5, is GAGVSQSPRYKVAKRGQDVALRCDPISGHVSLFWYQQALGQGPEFLTYFQNEAQLDKSGLPSDRFFAERPEGSVSTLKIQRTQQEDSAVYLCASSPSDWASYQPQHFGDGTRLSIL.

The rearrangement uses TRBV12-5 and TRBJ2-1, with 8 bases that match TRBD2. V gave up 7 bases and J gave up 11 bases; unmatched junction bases: 7. There are 12 residues in the CDR3. Germline V gives CDR1 LGHNT, CDR2 FRNRAP. The CDR3 loop reads CASAGTSGKQFF. Written as DNA, the CDR3 is TGTGCTAGTGCCGGGACTAGTGGAAAGCAGTTCTTC.

The chain has TRBV6-5 and TRBJ1-2; D might be TRBD1 (5 bases). The CDR3 is made up of 12 amino acids. Trimming shortened V by 6 bases and J by 8 bases, and 13 bases separated the two germline ends. Germline CDR1 is MNHEY and CDR2 is SVGAGI. The CDR3 loop reads CASSQGLGGYTF. Here the CDR3 DNA reads TGTGCCAGCAGCCAGGGTTTAGGGGGCTACACCTTC.

This clone came up once. The sample carries other DNA sequences with the same CDR3. The gene calls are TRBV7-2 and TRBJ2-3; TRBD2 might be the D (6 bases). CDR3 length equals 14 residues. V was trimmed by 5 bases and J by 2 bases, leaving 11 bases between them. The germline V gene has CDR1 SGHTA and CDR2 FQGNSA. The CDR3 is CASSLGLYTDTQYF. For the CDR3, the DNA is TGTGCCAGCAGCCTGGGACTTTACACAGATACGCAGTATTTT.

The V and J genes are TRBV5-1 and TRBJ2-5; D possibly corresponds to TRBD1 (6 bases). The germline V gene encodes CDR1 SGHRS and CDR2 YFSETQ. The V gene lost 1 base and the J gene lost 1 base, with 14 bases spanning the gap. The length of the CDR3 is 16 residues. CDR3: CASSLTLQGFQETQYF. The CDR3 region has the DNA TGCGCCAGCAGCTTGACCCTACAGGGTTTCCAAGAGACCCAGTACTTC.

This clone was found a few times. The chain carries TRBV5-1 and TRBJ1-1; D gene ambiguous. V dropped 0 bases and J dropped 0 bases, with 9 bases sitting between them. Germline loops: CDR1 SGHRS, CDR2 YFSETQ. The CDR3 sequence is 15 residues long. The CDR3 DNA sequence: TGCGCCAGCAGCTTGGGGCCGGAGATGAACACTGAAGCTTTCTTT. It is translated as CASSLGPEMNTEAFF. Full variable domain (missing parts from reference TRBV5-1 and TRBJ1-1): KAGVTQTPRYLIKTRGQQVTLSCSPISGHRSVSWYQQTPGQGLQFLFEYFSETQRNKGNFPGRFSGRQFSNSRSEMNVSTLELGDSALYLCASSLGPEMNTEAFFGQGTRLTVV.

This clone has more than one count but fewer than ten. The rearrangement joins TRBV25-1 to TRBJ2-3; 10 nucleotides align to TRBD2. The CDR3 is 17 amino acids. Trimming cost V 1 base and J 2 bases; bases outside gene matches: 6. Per germline, CDR1 MGHDK and CDR2 SYGVNS. In DNA, the CDR3 is TGTGCCAGCAGTGAATCTGTTACTAGCGGGGTCACAGATACGCAGTATTTT. Encoded protein: CASSESVTSGVTDTQYF.

This clone was counted only a few times. The chain joins TRBV7-9 to TRBJ1-1, with D unresolved. The CDR3 length is 11 residues. Deletions cut 5 bases from V and 8 bases from J, with 9 bases between. Germline assignment: CDR1 SEHNR and CDR2 FQNEAQ (reference sequence). The DNA for the CDR3 is TGTGCCAGCAGCCAAACGACAGAAGCTTTCTTT. Its protein product is CASSQTTEAFF. The entire variable domain, with the rest obtained from reference TRBV7-9 and TRBJ1-1, is as follows: DTGVSQNPRHKITKRGQNVTFRCDPISEHNRLYWYRQTLGQGPEFLTYFQNEAQLEKSRLLSDRFSAERPKGSFSTLEIQRTEQGDSAMYLCASSQTTEAFFGQGTRLTVV.

The chain is built from TRBV28 and TRBJ1-2; 7 positions agree with TRBD1. Germline V CDR1 and CDR2: MDHEN, SYDVKM. The CDR3 has 13 residues. With 6 bases clipped from V and 8 bases from J, the junction kept 9 bases outside the gene matches. CDR3 nucleotides: TGTGCCAGCAGGACAGGGTCAATCGCGGGCTACACCTTC. Amino acids: CASRTGSIAGYTF.

In this sample, this clone turned up a few times. The V gene is TRBV5-1, the J gene TRBJ2-1, with D possibly being TRBD1 (6 bases). CDR3 length: 13 amino acids. Trimming shortened V by 4 bases and J by 4 bases, and 9 bases separated the two germline ends. CDR1 and CDR2 from the germline V gene are SGHRS and YFSETQ. CDR3 sequence: CASSVGAYNEQFF. DNA for the CDR3: TGCGCCAGCAGCGTGGGGGCTTACAATGAGCAGTTCTTC. Drawing the rest from reference TRBV5-1 and TRBJ2-1, the complete variable domain is KAGVTQTPRYLIKTRGQQVTLSCSPISGHRSVSWYQQTPGQGLQFLFEYFSETQRNKGNFPGRFSGRQFSNSRSEMNVSTLELGDSALYLCASSVGAYNEQFFGPGTRLTVL.

The V gene is TRBV19, the J gene TRBJ1-3; TRBD1 is a possible D gene (5 bases). Germline lookup yields CDR1 LNHDA and CDR2 SQIVND (reference sequence). The CDR3 sequence is 14 residues long. V lost 10 bases, J lost 0 bases, and 13 bases lay in between. CDR3 amino acids: CATKSRVSGNTIYF. CDR3 nucleotides: TGTGCCACCAAGTCCAGGGTCTCTGGAAACACCATATATTTT.

This chain uses TRBV6-6 with TRBJ2-7, with TRBD1 as a possible D gene (7 bases). Germline CDR1 is MNHNY and CDR2 is SVGAGI (reference sequence). Trimming pared 4 bases from V and 12 bases from J, leaving 16 bases between. The CDR3 is 12 residues long. CDR3 loop: CASSSPGGILYF. In DNA, the CDR3 is TGTGCCAGCAGTTCGCCAGGGGGGATTCTGTACTTC.

V gene TRBV7-2 combines with J gene TRBJ2-1; perhaps TRBD1 as D (5 bases). This CDR3 is built from 14 residues. Per the germline V gene, CDR1 is SGHTA and CDR2 is FQGNSA. V lost 6 bases to trimming and J lost 3 bases, with 12 bases between them. In DNA, the CDR3 is TGTGCCAGCAGTTGGGGCGTGGTCTACAATGAGCAGTTCTTC. Encoded protein: CASSWGVVYNEQFF.

The chain joins TRBV19 to TRBJ2-7, with 9 bases that match TRBD2. V gave up 3 bases and J gave up 6 bases; unmatched junction bases: 3. The CDR3 covers 13 residues. The germline gives CDR1 LNHDA, CDR2 SQIVND (reference sequence). The CDR3 loop is CASSIGTSSEQYF. CDR3 bases: TGTGCCAGTAGTATTGGGACTAGCAGCGAGCAGTACTTC.